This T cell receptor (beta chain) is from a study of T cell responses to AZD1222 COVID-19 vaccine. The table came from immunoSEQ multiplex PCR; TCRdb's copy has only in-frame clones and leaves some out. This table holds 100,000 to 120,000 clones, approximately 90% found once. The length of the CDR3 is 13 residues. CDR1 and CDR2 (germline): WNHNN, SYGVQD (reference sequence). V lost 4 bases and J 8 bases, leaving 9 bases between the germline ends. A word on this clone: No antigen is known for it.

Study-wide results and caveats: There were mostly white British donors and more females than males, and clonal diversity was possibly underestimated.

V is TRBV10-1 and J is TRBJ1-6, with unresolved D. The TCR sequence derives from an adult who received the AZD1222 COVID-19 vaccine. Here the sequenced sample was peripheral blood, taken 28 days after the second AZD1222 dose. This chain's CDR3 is CASSVGYDSPLHF. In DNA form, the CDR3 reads TGCGCCAGCAGTGTGGGTTATGATTCACCCCTCCACTTT.